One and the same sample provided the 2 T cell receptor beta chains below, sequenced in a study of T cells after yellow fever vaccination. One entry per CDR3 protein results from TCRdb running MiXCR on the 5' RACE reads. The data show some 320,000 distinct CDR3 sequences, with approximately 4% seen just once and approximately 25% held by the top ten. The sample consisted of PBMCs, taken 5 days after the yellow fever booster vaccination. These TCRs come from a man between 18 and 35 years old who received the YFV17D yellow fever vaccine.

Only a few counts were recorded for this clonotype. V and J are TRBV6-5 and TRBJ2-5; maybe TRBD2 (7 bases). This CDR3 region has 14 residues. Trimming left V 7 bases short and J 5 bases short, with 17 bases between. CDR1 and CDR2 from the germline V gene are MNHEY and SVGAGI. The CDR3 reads CASMPAGAGETQYF. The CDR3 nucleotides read TGTGCCAGCATGCCCGCGGGGGCAGGCGAGACCCAGTACTTC.

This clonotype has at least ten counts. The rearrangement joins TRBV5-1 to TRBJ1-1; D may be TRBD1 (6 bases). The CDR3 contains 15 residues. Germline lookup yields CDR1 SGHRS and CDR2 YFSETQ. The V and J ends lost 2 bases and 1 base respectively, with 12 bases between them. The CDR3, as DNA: TGCGCCAGCAGCTTACCAGACAGGTCGAACACTGAAGCTTTCTTT. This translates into CASSLPDRSNTEAFF.